This note documents a single TCR beta chain sequence. Its antigen is currently unknown. The sample is drawn from a study of response to subunit inactivated influenza vaccine. Study-wide findings and caveats: Only a handful of new T cells, the authors suggested, are recruited with each seasonal influenza vaccination.

One entry per CDR3 protein, called by TCRdb with MiXCR from the RT-PCR reads. The data show roughly 760,000 distinct CDR3 sequences, about 20% seen once. The CDR3 has 16 amino acids. The ends were cut back, 5 bases at V and 1 base at J, with 15 bases in the middle. CDR1 MGHDK and CDR2 SYGVNS come from the germline V gene. This sequence originates from a man aged 50 to 59 who received an inactivated influenza vaccine. Sequenced material: PBMCs from blood, taken roughly 5 days after vaccination. The chain has TRBV25-1 and TRBJ2-1; tentatively, D is TRBD1 (6 bases). As DNA, the CDR3 is TGTGCCAGCAGTTTTCACAGGGCGAAGTCCTACAATGAGCAGTTCTTC. Encoded protein: CASSFHRAKSYNEQFF.